This T cell receptor (beta chain) was sequenced during a study of T cell responses to AZD1222 COVID-19 vaccine. The wider study: Second-dose recipients at about 4 or about 12 weeks were treated as one pooled group. Whole-study findings and limits: The donors showed a predominance of white British ancestry and of females, with possible underestimation of clonal diversity. Vaccine-associated CD4 TCRs ranged over spike, dominating at 160-218 and 743-854.

V shed 6 bases, J shed 0 bases, and the junction held 7 bases outside the gene matches. This CDR3 contains 16 residues. Germline assignment: CDR1 MDHEN and CDR2 SYDVKM. A single count supports this clone. Its antigen remains unknown. TCRdb keeps only in-frame clones here, not all; method: immunoSEQ multiplex PCR. The profile shows roughly 170,000 clones, 93% of them singletons. The rearrangement uses TRBV28 and TRBJ1-4; 7 positions match TRBD1. The clonotype originates from an adult in good health. The material was peripheral blood, obtained on day 0 of AZD1222 vaccination. Written as DNA, the CDR3 is TGTGCCAGCAGGGAAAGGCAGGGGGCAACTAATGAAAAACTGTTTTTT. Its protein is CASRERQGATNEKLFF.